These 9 T cell receptor beta chains were sequenced from one sample in a study of blood T cell repertoires in COVID-19. The data were produced by immunoSEQ multiplex PCR, yet TCRdb's version contains in-frame clones alone and is incomplete. The data hold approximately 170,000 clones, with around 78% observed a single time. The material sequenced was PBMCs or T cells enriched from blood (not recorded which). The receptors originated from a woman in her fifties or sixties who had recovered from COVID-19.

The chain has TRBV21-1 and TRBJ2-3; the tabulated D call, TRBD2, remains unverified against the DNA. TRBV21-1 is labeled a pseudogene. The CDR3 has 19 residues. CDR3 amino acids: CASSNSERGGSGSQDTQYF. The CDR3 nucleotides are TGTGCCAGCAGCAACTCGGAGAGGGGCGGTAGCGGGAGTCAGGATACGCAGTATTTT.

The rearrangement joins TRBV5-1 to TRBJ1-1, with 10 bases that match TRBD1. Unmatched junction bases numbered 11, after V lost 0 bases and J lost 3 bases. The CDR3 length is 18 residues. Germline V gene data show CDR1 as SGHRS and CDR2 as YFSETQ. CDR3 sequence reads: CASSLARTGTGEDTEAFF. CDR3 DNA sequence: TGCGCCAGCAGCTTGGCTAGGACCGGGACAGGGGAGGACACTGAAGCTTTCTTT.

This clone has a handful of counts. J is TRBJ2-7 and V is TRBV6-1; D perhaps matches TRBD1 (5 bases). The CDR3 loop spans 13 amino acids. Trimming took 1 base from V and 2 from J, leaving 6 bases between them. In germline, CDR1 is MNHNS, CDR2 SASEGT. DNA of the CDR3: TGTGCCAGCAGTGAAGGCAGGGCCTACGAGCAGTACGTC. Translation gives CASSEGRAYEQYV.

This clone occurred once. This chain links TRBV7-2 with TRBJ1-5, with D possibly matching TRBD1 (5 bases). The CDR3 is 15 amino acids. Trimming removed 7 bases from V and 1 base from J, with 14 bases in between. Germline CDR1 reads SGHTA; CDR2 reads FQGNSA. The CDR3 is CASKIGVASNQPQHF. Written as DNA, the CDR3 is TGTGCCAGCAAAATAGGGGTTGCGAGCAATCAGCCCCAGCATTTT.

J is TRBJ1-2 and V is TRBV21-1; the DNA was not compared with TRBD1, the D call given in the table. TRBV21-1 is shown as a pseudogene. The CDR3 has 15 residues. Here the CDR3 reads CASSNRTGLNYGYTF. The CDR3 DNA reads as TGTGCCAGCAGCAATAGGACAGGGCTCAACTATGGCTACACCTTC.

This clone was recorded a few times. This specimen includes other DNA sequences encoding the same CDR3. The J gene is TRBJ1-5, the V gene TRBV7-2; weak D call: TRBD1 (6 bases). The CDR3 totals 13 residues. Trimming shortened V by 2 bases and J by 4 bases, and 6 bases separated the two germline ends. Germline assignment: CDR1 SGHTA and CDR2 FQGNSA. In nucleotides, the CDR3 is TGTGCCAGCAGCTTAAGGGGGAATCAGCCCCAGCATTTT. It codes for CASSLRGNQPQHF.

This clone has only a few counts. CDR3 coding DNA: TGTGCCAGCAGCCGAGGACTAGCGGGAGTCGGAGAGCAGTACGTC. Its translation is CASSRGLAGVGEQYV. V is TRBV5-6 and J is TRBJ2-7; 13 bases line up with TRBD2. CDR3 length: 15 amino acids. The V segment lost 4 bases and the J segment 7 bases; nucleotides outside the gene matches: 8. Germline CDR1 is SGHDT and CDR2 is YYEEEE.

The table lists this clone with a count of one. The J gene is TRBJ1-5, the V gene TRBV19; D gene ambiguous. V lost 5 bases to trimming and J lost 6 bases, with 17 bases between them. Germline lookup yields CDR1 LNHDA and CDR2 SQIVND (reference sequence). This CDR3 region has 15 residues. The CDR3 sequence is CASSYTSPSSQPQHF. CDR3 nucleotide sequence: TGTGCCAGTAGTTACACGTCTCCCTCCAGTCAGCCCCAGCATTTT. The entire variable domain, with the rest obtained from reference TRBV19 and TRBJ1-5, is as follows: DGGITQSPKYLFRKEGQNVTLSCEQNLNHDAMYWYRQDPGQGLRLIYYSQIVNDFQKGDIAEGYSVSREKKESFPLTVTSAQKNPTAFYLCASSYTSPSSQPQHFGDGTRLSIL.

There are a few counts of this clone. The chain employs TRBV5-4 and TRBJ2-5; TRBD2 aligns across 15 bases. V dropped 5 bases and J dropped 5; count of bases not matched to a gene: 10. This CDR3 comprises 17 residues. Germline-derived CDR1 and CDR2 are SGHNT and YYREEE (reference sequence). Here the CDR3 DNA reads TGTGCCAGCAGGCCTCGGGGACTAGCGGGAGGTCGGGAGACCCAGTACTTC. Protein sequence: CASRPRGLAGGRETQYF.